This passage covers 18 T cell receptor beta chains from one sample sequenced in a study of T cell repertoires in cytomegalovirus infection. TCRdb processed the reads anew with MiXCR; each CDR3 protein has one entry. There are around 450,000 distinct CDR3 sequences in the sample; approximately 32% occur only once, and 12% to 15% lies in the top ten. Sequenced material: PBMCs. These receptors all come from a human donor in good health (CMV status not recorded). Some clones in this sample may be carry-over from other donors' samples.

The chain uses TRBV28 and TRBJ2-7; 13 bases match TRBD2. V lost 3 bases, J lost 2 bases, and 1 base stayed unmatched. The CDR3 covers 15 residues. The germline CDR1 and CDR2 sequences are MDHEN and SYDVKM. CDR3 nucleotides: TGTGCCAGCAGTTTCGGGACTAGCGGGGCCTACGAGCAGTACTTC. Its translation: CASSFGTSGAYEQYF. Together with reference TRBV28 and TRBJ2-7, the CDR3 gives the full variable domain: DVKVTQSSRYLVKRTGEKVFLECVQDMDHENMFWYRQDPGLGLRLIYFSYDVKMKEKGDIPEGYSVSREKKERFSLILESASTNQTSMYLCASSFGTSGAYEQYFGPGTRLTVT.

This clonotype occurred a few times. This chain uses TRBV2 with TRBJ2-7; a weak D match, TRBD2 (6 bases). Germline V gene data show CDR1 as SNHLY and CDR2 as FYNNEI. Deletions cut 8 bases from V and 0 bases from J, with 11 bases between. The CDR3 runs to 13 residues. The CDR3, as DNA: TGTGCCAGCCAGGAGGGCCTCTCCTACGAGCAGTACTTC. It codes for CASQEGLSYEQYF.

The chain employs TRBV3-1 and TRBJ1-1, with D uncertain. V was cut by 5 bases and J by 2 bases, with 12 bases left in between. Germline CDR1 and CDR2: LGHDT and YNNKEL (reference sequence). This CDR3 is 14 amino acids long. This CDR3 is CASSFGPANTEAFF. CDR3 coding DNA: TGTGCCAGCAGCTTCGGACCGGCAAACACTGAAGCTTTCTTT.

V gene TRBV11-1 combines with J gene TRBJ2-7; 8 nucleotides line up with TRBD1. Germline V lookup: CDR1 SGHAT, CDR2 FQDESV (reference sequence). The CDR3 sequence is 14 residues long. V shed 4 bases, J shed 6 bases, and the junction held 8 bases outside the gene matches. This CDR3 reads CASSSTGAPCEQYF. The CDR3 coding sequence is TGTGCCAGCAGCTCGACAGGGGCACCGTGCGAGCAGTACTTC.

There are a few counts of this clonotype. The chain joins TRBV6-4 to TRBJ2-3; D might be TRBD1 or TRBD2, each matching 5 bases. Germline V gives CDR1 MRHNA, CDR2 SNTAGT. The CDR3 contains 15 residues. Trimming removed 6 bases from V and 1 base from J, with 14 bases in between. This chain's CDR3 is CASRRGAYRTDTQYF. CDR3 sequence (DNA): TGTGCCAGCAGAAGGGGAGCCTATCGCACAGATACGCAGTATTTT.

This clonotype was counted a few times. This chain uses TRBV7-9 with TRBJ1-2; D call uncertain. V lost 2 bases and J lost 5, with 12 bases in between. In germline, CDR1 is SEHNR, CDR2 FQNEAQ (reference sequence). The CDR3 runs 14 residues. The DNA for the CDR3 is TGTGCCAGCAGCTTAAGAGCTACAGCATATGGCTACACCTTC. Its translation is CASSLRATAYGYTF.

This clonotype has more than one count but fewer than ten. This chain links TRBV6-1 with TRBJ2-1, with TRBD2 identical over 7 bases. Germline CDR1 is MNHNS and CDR2 is SASEGT. The junction had 13 bases not matched to a gene; V was cut back by 5 bases and J by 9 bases. This CDR3 comprises 15 residues. CDR3 DNA: TGTGCCAGCAGTTTGACCCCGGGGGGTGGGGCTGAGCAGTTCTTC. It is translated as CASSLTPGGGAEQFF.

This clonotype appeared a few times. The V and J genes are TRBV6-6 and TRBJ2-1; D gene uncertain. This CDR3 has 13 residues. Germline V gives CDR1 MNHNY, CDR2 SVGAGI (reference sequence). Trimming removed 5 bases from V and 9 bases from J, with 14 bases in between. The CDR3 DNA follows: TGTGCCAGCAGTCTCCACCTAGGAAGTGAGCAGTTCTTC. Its protein is CASSLHLGSEQFF.

This clonotype appeared a few times. CDR3 residues: CSPGPVQGFEAFF. The CDR3 coding sequence is TGCAGCCCAGGTCCCGTACAGGGATTTGAAGCTTTCTTT. This chain uses TRBV29-1 with TRBJ1-1; D possibly corresponds to TRBD1 (6 bases). Per the germline V gene, CDR1 is SQVTM and CDR2 is ANQGSEA. This CDR3 spans 13 amino acids. Deletions cut 8 bases from V and 7 bases from J, with 20 bases between.

The V and J genes are TRBV11-2 and TRBJ2-7; D is perhaps TRBD1 or TRBD2 (5 bases each). CDR3 length: 16 amino acids. Per the germline V gene, CDR1 is SGHAT and CDR2 is FQNNGV. V lost 0 bases to trimming and J lost 3 bases, with 15 bases between them. The CDR3 DNA follows: TGTGCCAGCAGCTTAGAGAAGAGGGCCGACAGCTACGAGCAGTACTTC. Residues: CASSLEKRADSYEQYF.

This chain connects TRBV11-2 to TRBJ2-3; TRBD1 matches at 10 bases. The CDR3 contains 17 residues. V shed 5 bases, J shed 2 bases, and the junction held 10 bases outside the gene matches. Germline assignment: CDR1 SGHAT and CDR2 FQNNGV. The CDR3 sequence: CASSSLGQGVSTDTQYF. The DNA for the CDR3 is TGTGCCAGCAGCAGTCTTGGACAGGGGGTATCCACAGATACGCAGTATTTT.

The V and J genes are TRBV20-1 and TRBJ1-2, with 8 positions matching TRBD1. CDR3 length equals 15 residues. Germline loops: CDR1 DFQATT, CDR2 SNEGSKA (reference sequence). V lost 6 bases and J lost 8; bases outside the gene matches: 17. The CDR3 here is CSAPSRGQGARGYTF. The CDR3 DNA reads as TGCAGTGCACCCTCCCGAGGGCAGGGGGCGAGAGGCTACACCTTC.

The chain carries TRBV20-1 and TRBJ1-3, with D unresolved. CDR1 and CDR2 (germline): DFQATT, SNEGSKA (reference sequence). The ends were cut back, 3 bases at V and 2 bases at J, with 11 bases in the middle. The CDR3 totals 14 residues. The CDR3 protein is CSASRRSPGNTIYF. The CDR3 region has the DNA TGCAGTGCTAGCCGAAGATCCCCTGGAAACACCATATATTTT.

The rearrangement joins TRBV27 to TRBJ2-1, with 12 bases lining up with TRBD2. CDR1 and CDR2 from the germline V gene are MNHEY and SMNVEV (reference sequence). V was clipped by 4 bases and J by 4 bases; unmatched bases: 2. CDR3 length: 15 amino acids. As DNA, the CDR3 is TGTGCCAGCAGTTACGGACTAGCGGGGTACAATGAGCAGTTCTTC. Protein product: CASSYGLAGYNEQFF.

The chain employs TRBV2 and TRBJ2-1, with D possibly matching TRBD2 (5 bases). CDR1 is SNHLY, CDR2 FYNNEI, per germline. Trimming removed 4 bases at V and 9 bases at J, with 13 bases between. CDR3 length equals 13 residues. DNA of the CDR3: TGTGCCAGCAGTGTACAGAGGGCGGCTGAGCAGTTCTTC. This encodes CASSVQRAAEQFF.

The rearrangement joins TRBV4-1 to TRBJ2-2; a possible D gene is TRBD2 (6 bases). The CDR3 has 18 residues. The V end lost 2 bases, the J end lost 4 bases, and 20 bases lay between the germline ends. CDR1 is MGHRA, CDR2 YSYEKL, per germline. The CDR3 protein is CASSQNGGGGDPTGELFF. CDR3 DNA: TGCGCCAGCAGCCAAAACGGGGGAGGCGGGGACCCCACCGGGGAGCTGTTTTTT.

In its sample, this clonotype was seen a few times. This chain uses TRBV4-1 with TRBJ2-1; D remains ambiguous. The CDR3 spans 13 residues. V lost 5 bases and J 5 bases, leaving 10 bases between the germline ends. Per germline, CDR1 MGHRA and CDR2 YSYEKL. The CDR3 loop is CASSGRSDNEQFF. DNA of the CDR3: TGCGCCAGCAGCGGACGTTCCGACAATGAGCAGTTCTTC.

Written as DNA, the CDR3 is TGTGCCAGCACAACCGCCCTAGCGGGGGGGCATGAGACCCAGTACTTC. This encodes CASTTALAGGHETQYF. The V and J genes are TRBV6-6 and TRBJ2-5; 12 bases map to TRBD2. CDR1 is MNHNY, CDR2 SVGAGI, per germline (reference sequence). Germline trimming cut 7 bases from V and 5 bases from J; bases unmatched to any gene: 11. This CDR3 is built from 16 residues.